This is a list of T cell receptor beta chains from one sample in a study of cytomegalovirus exposure and HLA in healthy donors. Only in-frame clones appear in the TCRdb table, and some are missing; sequencing was by immunoSEQ multiplex PCR. The sample carries 230,000 or so clones, around 88% recorded once. Material for sequencing was PBMCs. The receptor set was obtained from a woman between 18 and 29 years old in good health and CMV-seronegative. Each CDR3 is given with its conserved first and last residue. A D gene is named only where the DNA matches it firmly. Size tells how often a clone was seen (once, few, many) or the class of an expanded clone, and some rows leave it out.

d_gene,v_gene,j_gene,abundance,CDR3nt,CDR3aa
TRBD1,TRBV27,TRBJ1-1,NA,TGTGCCAGCAGTTTGTGGTTTGGACAGGGAGACACTGAAGCTTTCTTT,CASSLWFGQGDTEAFF
TRBD1,TRBV5-4,TRBJ2-2,NA,TGTGCCAGCAGCCGCGGACAGGTGGGGGACACCGGGGAGCTGTTTTTT,CASSRGQVGDTGELFF
TRBD1,TRBV4-1,TRBJ1-2,NA,TGCGCCAGCAGCCACGTCAGGACAGGGTCTCATGGCTACACCTTC,CASSHVRTGSHGYTF
TRBD1,TRBV2,TRBJ2-7,NA,TGTGCCAGCAGTGTAGTCAGTGGAGGACAGGGTAGCTTAAGCTCCTACGAGCAGTACTTC,CASSVVSGGQGSLSSYEQYF
NA,TRBV6-5,TRBJ1-2,NA,TGTGCCAGCAGCTATAGAGACAGCCATGGCTACACCTTC,CASSYRDSHGYTF
NA,TRBV27,TRBJ2-3,once,TGTGCCAGCAGAGCTACCTATGAAGATACGCAGTATTTT,CASRATYEDTQYF
TRBD2,TRBV2,TRBJ2-3,many,TGTGCCAGCAGAGAGACTAGCGGCCGCACAGATACGCAGTATTTT,CASRETSGRTDTQYF
NA,TRBV15,TRBJ2-7,NA,TGTGCCACCAGCAGAGCCAATTACGAGCAGTACTTC,CATSRANYEQYF
TRBD2,TRBV18,TRBJ2-1,NA,TGTGCCAGCTCACCTCCGGGACTAGATCGCAATGAGCAGTTCTTC,CASSPPGLDRNEQFF
NA,TRBV5-4,TRBJ2-1,NA,TGTGCCAGCAGCTTCAACAGGGTTGATGAGCAGTTCTTC,CASSFNRVDEQFF
NA,TRBV28,TRBJ1-3,NA,TGTGCCAGCAGTTACTCGAATGGAAACACCATATATTTT,CASSYSNGNTIYF
TRBD2,TRBV10-3,TRBJ2-3,NA,TGTGCCATCAGTGATGGTCGGAGGCCTAGCGGGAGGGGGAGCACAGATACGCAGTATTTT,CAISDGRRPSGRGSTDTQYF
NA,TRBV27,TRBJ2-2,NA,TGTGCCAGCAGTTTATCCATGGGAGCCGTGGAGCTGTTTTTT,CASSLSMGAVELFF
TRBD2,TRBV10-1,TRBJ2-7,NA,TGCGCCAGCAGTGAGTCCCAGCGGGGGGGCTACGAGCAGTACTTC,CASSESQRGGYEQYF
TRBD2,TRBV7-9,TRBJ2-7,few,TGTGCCAGCAGCTCGACTAGCGGGAGGCCCAGTCGGCAGTACTTC,CASSSTSGRPSRQYF
TRBD2,TRBV27,TRBJ2-7,once,TGTGCCAGCAGTTTGGGTGCTAGCGGGAGGGGTGGCGAGCAGTACTTC,CASSLGASGRGGEQYF
NA,TRBV6-1,TRBJ2-7,NA,TGTGCCAGCAGTGAAGCACGGAGGGACGAGCAGTACTTC,CASSEARRDEQYF
NA,TRBV20-1,TRBJ1-1,NA,TGCAGTGCTAGACCCGACAGTGAAGCTTTCTTT,CSARPDSEAFF
TRBD2,TRBV10-2,TRBJ2-3,once,TGCGCCAGCAGTGGACTAGCGGGAGGGCCGAAGTACCAAACAGATACGCAGTATTTT,CASSGLAGGPKYQTDTQYF
NA,TRBV27,TRBJ2-7,NA,TGTGCCAGCAGTTATTCCGAGGGCTCCTACGAGCAGTACTTC,CASSYSEGSYEQYF
NA,TRBV27,TRBJ2-7,NA,TGTGCCAGCAGTTCTGGCGGAGCCTACGAGCAGTACTTC,CASSSGGAYEQYF
TRBD1,TRBV2,TRBJ1-1,NA,TGTGCCAGCTTCACGGGGGACAGCATGAACACTGAAGCTTTCTTT,CASFTGDSMNTEAFF
NA,TRBV5-4,TRBJ1-1,NA,TGTGCCAGCAGCTTCCCAGACAGGGAAGCTTTCTTT,CASSFPDREAFF
TRBD1,TRBV28,TRBJ1-2,NA,TGTGCCAGCCTCCCGGGACAGGGTACCTATGGCTACACCTTC,CASLPGQGTYGYTF
TRBD2,TRBV28,TRBJ2-7,NA,TGTGCCACCGGGGGGGGTGGGTACGAGCAGTACTTC,CATGGGGYEQYF
TRBD1,TRBV6-1,TRBJ1-1,NA,TGTGCCAGCAGTGAATTCATGGACAGGGAGGACACTGAAGCTTTCTTT,CASSEFMDREDTEAFF
TRBD1,TRBV5-5,TRBJ2-3,NA,TGTGCCAGCAGCCGACAGGGCCGAGATACGCAGTATTTT,CASSRQGRDTQYF
NA,TRBV18,TRBJ2-7,NA,TGTGCCAGCTCACCACTTGAAAGGACAACCTACGAGCAGTACTTC,CASSPLERTTYEQYF
TRBD1,TRBV27,TRBJ1-2,NA,TGTGCCAGCAGTGGAAGACAGGGGGTCGAGGGCTACACCTTC,CASSGRQGVEGYTF
NA,TRBV5-6,TRBJ2-7,NA,TGTGCCAGCAGCTTGGGCAGCGGGCTTTTTTTAGAGCAGTACTTC,CASSLGSGLFLEQYF
NA,TRBV27,TRBJ2-1,NA,TGTGCCAGCAGTTCCGGGACTGTGGCGGGATTGTACAATGAGCAGTTCTTC,CASSSGTVAGLYNEQFF
TRBD1,TRBV7-6,TRBJ1-5,NA,TGTGCCAGCAGCTTAGCCGCAGGGGGTGGGCAGCCCCAGCATTTT,CASSLAAGGGQPQHF
NA,TRBV19,TRBJ1-1,NA,TGTGCCAGTAGGGAGGGCTTGACTGAAGCTTTCTTT,CASREGLTEAFF
NA,TRBV5-4,TRBJ2-6,once,TGTGCCAGCAGCCGGGACTCTCACCTAGGCTCTGGGGCCAACGTCCTGACTTTC,CASSRDSHLGSGANVLTF
TRBD2,TRBV7-6,TRBJ2-7,NA,TGTGCCAGCAGCCCCCTCCCCGGGACTAGCGGGAGACGAGCGGCCTACGAGCAGTACTTC,CASSPLPGTSGRRAAYEQYF
NA,TRBV15,TRBJ2-5,NA,TGTGCCACCAGCGCGAGGAGCGGGTGGGGGACCCAGTACTTC,CATSARSGWGTQYF
NA,TRBV2,TRBJ1-5,NA,TGTGCCAGCAGTGTATCCAGTCTTCAGCCCCAGCATTTT,CASSVSSLQPQHF
TRBD1,TRBV7-2,TRBJ2-1,once,TGTGCCAGCAGAACACCAAGGGACAGGGTAAGGTATGAGCAGTTCTTC,CASRTPRDRVRYEQFF
NA,TRBV18,TRBJ1-1,NA,TGTGCCAGCTCACCACTAGACGGGGACACTGAAGCTTTCTTT,CASSPLDGDTEAFF
TRBD2,TRBV4-2,TRBJ2-1,NA,TGTGCCAGCAGCACCGAAGGGCTAGCGGGTGTGAATGAGCAGTTCTTC,CASSTEGLAGVNEQFF
TRBD1,TRBV9,TRBJ2-1,NA,TGTGCCAGCAGCGTAGAGACAGGGGCCCTCTACAATGAGCAGTTCTTC,CASSVETGALYNEQFF
TRBD1,TRBV9,TRBJ1-3,NA,TGTGCCAGCAGCGACAGGGGGGAAGGAAACACCATATATTTT,CASSDRGEGNTIYF
NA,TRBV1,TRBJ2-1,NA,TGCACCAGCAGCCAACCGACTAGCGGGAGGGGGCGGCGTTTCTTC,CTSSQPTSGRGRRFF
NA,TRBV27,TRBJ1-2,once,TGTGCCAGCAGTTTATCAGGGGACTCTATTAACTATGGCTACACCTTC,CASSLSGDSINYGYTF
TRBD2,TRBV5-1,TRBJ2-3,NA,TGCGCCAGCAGCTTTGCGGGAGGGCCATCAGATACGCAGTATTTT,CASSFAGGPSDTQYF
TRBD2,TRBV5-1,TRBJ2-7,NA,TGCGCCAGCAGCTTGGGGCTAGCGGGAGGCTACGAGCAGTACTTC,CASSLGLAGGYEQYF
NA,TRBV7-2,TRBJ1-2,NA,TGTGCCAGCAGCTCAGCAGCGAAATATGGCTACACCTTC,CASSSAAKYGYTF
NA,TRBV6-1,TRBJ2-2,few,TGTGCCAGCAGTGACCAGGGGAACACCGGGGAGCTGTTTTTT,CASSDQGNTGELFF
TRBD1,TRBV19,TRBJ2-7,NA,TGTGCCAGTAGTATATTGGACAGGTCCTACGAGCAGTACTTC,CASSILDRSYEQYF
NA,TRBV11-2,TRBJ2-7,NA,TGTGCCAGCAGCCCTCGGTCCTACGAGCAGTACTTC,CASSPRSYEQYF
TRBD1,TRBV5-5,TRBJ1-2,NA,TGTGCCAGCAGCCCGAAGACAGGGAACTATGGCTACACCTTC,CASSPKTGNYGYTF
TRBD2,TRBV10-3,TRBJ2-2,once,TGTGCCATCAGCATGGGACTAGCGGGCACCGGGGAGCTGTTTTTT,CAISMGLAGTGELFF
NA,TRBV5-6,TRBJ1-5,NA,TGTGCCAGCAGCTCAGGGGTTGCTCAGCCCCAGCATTTT,CASSSGVAQPQHF
NA,TRBV28,TRBJ2-4,NA,TGTGCCAGCAGTTTAGGTACTAGCTACGCCAAAAACATTCAGTACTTC,CASSLGTSYAKNIQYF
NA,TRBV7-8,TRBJ1-5,NA,TGTGCCAGCAGCCCAAGGACAGCCACCTGGCCCCAGCATTTT,CASSPRTATWPQHF
TRBD2,TRBV28,TRBJ2-7,few,TGTGCCAGCAGTTTAAGGCTAGCGGGAGCTGGTGAGCAGTACTTC,CASSLRLAGAGEQYF
TRBD1,TRBV28,TRBJ2-7,NA,TGTGCCAGCACTCGCGCAGGGACAGGCAGCACCCAAGAATACGAGCAGTACTTC,CASTRAGTGSTQEYEQYF
NA,TRBV5-6,TRBJ2-7,NA,TGTGCCAGCAGCAATAAACCGGGACTCTTGCTCTACGAGCAGTACTTC,CASSNKPGLLLYEQYF
TRBD2,TRBV28,TRBJ2-7,NA,TGTGCCAGCAGGACGGCTAGCGGGAGGTCCTACGAGCAGTACTTC,CASRTASGRSYEQYF
NA,TRBV28,TRBJ1-2,NA,TGTGCCAGCAGTATTACAGGGTATGGCTACACCTTC,CASSITGYGYTF